This entry lists 28 T cell receptor beta chains sequenced from one sample in a study of shared clonotypes between healthy human individuals. Sequenced by immunoSEQ multiplex PCR; TCRdb stores in-frame clones only, minus some. The repertoire holds about 490,000 clones, with 81% as singletons. The sequencing input was PBMCs. Receptor source: a woman aged 40 to 50 in good health. Some clones in this sample may be carry-over from other donors' samples.

The chain couples TRBV7-9 to TRBJ1-1; the D gene is possibly TRBD1 (5 bases). Germline lookup yields CDR1 SEHNR and CDR2 FQNEAQ (reference sequence). This CDR3 region has 15 residues. The V gene lost 0 bases and the J gene lost 3 bases, with 11 bases spanning the gap. CDR3 nucleotide sequence: TGTGCCAGCAGCTTAGCGTCGGGAGGGGACACTGAAGCTTTCTTT. Translated, it gives CASSLASGGDTEAFF.

This clone was detected once. The same CDR3 is also encoded by other DNA sequences in this sample. The chain recombines TRBV9 with TRBJ2-1; D gene unclear. Germline CDR1 and CDR2: SGDLS and YYNGEE. The length of the CDR3 is 14 residues. Between the trimmed V and J ends, which lost 0 bases and 3 bases, there was a span of 7 bases. CDR3 in DNA: TGTGCCAGCAGCGTAGTCGGAAACTACAATGAGCAGTTCTTC. Its translation: CASSVVGNYNEQFF. Complete variable domain (other parts from reference TRBV9 and TRBJ2-1): DSGVTQTPKHLITATGQRVTLRCSPRSGDLSVYWYQQSLDQGLQFLIQYYNGEERAKGNILERFSAQQFPDLHSELNLSSLELGDSALYFCASSVVGNYNEQFFGPGTRLTVL.

CDR3 protein: CASSPRVETGRGNTIYF. The DNA of the CDR3 is TGTGCCAGCAGCCCCCGGGTCGAGACAGGACGTGGAAACACCATATATTTT. The chain uses TRBV21-1 and TRBJ1-3; the tabulated D call, TRBD1, remains unverified against the DNA. TRBV21-1 is described as a pseudogene. CDR3 length: 17 residues.

As concerns this clone: This sequence is one base from a far larger clone and is likely a read error. In the same sample, other DNA sequences code for this CDR3. The CDR3 loop is CAISGTGTTDTQYF. DNA of the CDR3: TGTGCTATCAGCGGGACAGGGACAACAGATACGCAGTATTTT. The chain links TRBV10-3 to TRBJ2-3; 9 nucleotides match TRBD1. Germline-derived CDR1 and CDR2 are ENHRY and SYGVKD. The CDR3 loop spans 14 amino acids.

V is TRBV13 and J is TRBJ1-5; D is unresolved. Per germline, CDR1 PRHDT and CDR2 FYEKMQ (reference sequence). The CDR3 runs 17 residues. Trimming shortened V by 3 bases and J by 4 bases, and 19 bases separated the two germline ends. The CDR3 is CASSFGPTGTLNQPQHF. CDR3 nucleotide sequence: TGTGCCAGCAGCTTTGGACCTACTGGTACCCTGAATCAGCCCCAGCATTTT.

On this clone itself: With a far larger clone one base away, a read error is the likely cause. V usage is TRBV5-1 and J usage is TRBJ2-2; weak D call: TRBD2 (6 bases). This CDR3 comprises 15 residues. CDR1 and CDR2 (germline): SGHRS, YFSETQ. This CDR3 reads CSSSFGAGNTGELFF. In DNA form, the CDR3 reads TGCTCCAGCAGCTTTGGGGCGGGAAACACCGGGGAGCTGTTTTTT.

This clone was found once. The rearrangement joins TRBV23-1 to TRBJ1-1; D unclear. TRBV23-1 is recorded as an ORF, its role being uncertain. Trimming removed 6 bases from V and 5 bases from J, with 13 bases in between. This CDR3 is 13 amino acids long. The DNA of the CDR3 is TGCGCCAGCAGGACGCCGACGGGGACTGAAGCTTTCTTT. The encoded protein is CASRTPTGTEAFF.

The genes are TRBV5-1 and TRBJ1-4; no reliable D call. This CDR3 spans 12 amino acids. Germline loops: CDR1 SGHRS, CDR2 YFSETQ. Trimming removed 0 bases at V and 12 bases at J, with 9 bases between. Written as DNA, the CDR3 is TGCGCCAGCAGCTTGGTCGGGGTCGAACTGTTTTTT. Amino acids: CASSLVGVELFF.

A remark on this clone: Only one base separates this from a far larger clonotype, so it likely reflects a read error. The V call is TRBV30, the J call TRBJ1-3, with D possibly TRBD1 on 5 matching bases. V was cut by 5 bases and J by 7 bases, with 9 bases left in between. This CDR3 is 11 amino acids long. Germline CDR1 reads GTSNPN; CDR2 reads SVGIG (reference sequence). Written as DNA, the CDR3 is TGTGCCTGGGGTTACAGGAACACCATATATTTT. As protein: CAWGYRNTIYF.

This clone has a single count. The junction departs from the called germline gene at one end, perhaps through a read error. CDR3 nucleotide sequence: TGTGCCACCAACATGAATAACGATGGCTACACCTTC. Translation gives CATNMNNDGYTF. The J gene is TRBJ1-2, the V gene TRBV18; D is unclear. There are 12 residues in the CDR3. Germline assignment: CDR1 KGHSH and CDR2 LQKENI. The entire variable domain, with the rest obtained from reference TRBV18 and TRBJ1-2, is as follows: NAGVMQNPRHLVRRRGQEARLRCSPMKGHSHVYWYRQLPEEGLKFMVYLQKENIIDESGMPKERFSAEFPKEGPSILRIQQVVRGDSAAYFCATNMNNDGYTFGSGTRLTVV.

This clone was seen at least ten times. The CDR3 region has the DNA TGTGCCTGGGTTACGGGACTAGCGGGAGAAGAGACCCAGTACTTC. Its translation is CAWVTGLAGEETQYF. The V and J genes are TRBV30 and TRBJ2-5, with TRBD2 matching over 14 bases. Germline CDR1 and CDR2: GTSNPN and SVGIG (reference sequence). This CDR3 comprises 15 residues. V lost 5 bases, J lost 3 bases, and 5 bases stayed unmatched.

The rearrangement links TRBV4-1 to TRBJ2-1; 7 nucleotides match TRBD2. With 1 base clipped from V and 5 bases from J, the junction kept 8 bases outside the gene matches. The length of the CDR3 is 16 residues. CDR1 MGHRA and CDR2 YSYEKL come from the germline V gene. The CDR3 DNA is TGCGCCAGCAGCCAAGTGGAAAGGGGAGGGGACAATGAGCAGTTCTTC. Protein product: CASSQVERGGDNEQFF.

This chain uses TRBV11-1 with TRBJ2-1; 11 nucleotides agree with TRBD1. CDR1 SGHAT and CDR2 FQDESV come from the germline V gene (reference sequence). This CDR3 spans 16 amino acids. V trimming: 3 bases; J trimming: 4 bases; junction bases outside the gene matches: 5. CDR3 sequence reads: CASSFWTGGRYNEQFF. The CDR3 DNA reads TGTGCCAGCAGCTTCTGGACAGGGGGCCGTTACAATGAGCAGTTCTTC.

The CDR3 nucleotides read TGTGCCAGCTCACGGGGTAGCACTGAAGCTTTCTTT. This encodes CASSRGSTEAFF. The chain joins TRBV18 to TRBJ1-1; D not certain. V lost 4 bases and J lost 4, with 7 bases in between. CDR3 length: 12 residues. Looked up from germline, CDR1 is KGHSH and CDR2 is LQKENI.

The CDR3 region is CASSPGQQYGYTF. The CDR3 coding sequence is TGTGCCAGCAGCCCCGGACAGCAATATGGCTACACCTTC. The chain uses TRBV9 and TRBJ1-2, with D perhaps TRBD1 (6 bases). This CDR3 has 13 amino acids. The ends were cut back, 4 bases at V and 5 bases at J, with 12 bases in the middle. Germline lookup yields CDR1 SGDLS and CDR2 YYNGEE.

At least ten counts were recorded for this clone. Other nucleotide sequences from this sample produce the same CDR3. V gene TRBV4-1 combines with J gene TRBJ1-1; no clear D. The CDR3 is 16 residues long. CDR1 is MGHRA, CDR2 YSYEKL, per germline. V gave up 2 bases and J gave up 3 bases, with 16 bases separating them. Here the CDR3 reads CASSQTLRDEDTEAFF. CDR3 nucleotides: TGCGCCAGCAGCCAAACTCTTCGAGACGAGGACACTGAAGCTTTCTTT.

This clone has only one observation. The chain has TRBV7-2 and TRBJ2-5; a weak D match, TRBD2 (6 bases). The better agreement between TRBJ2-7 and the DNA end casts doubt on the J call. The CDR3 has 15 amino acids. Looked up from germline, CDR1 is SGHTA and CDR2 is FQGNSA. CDR3 DNA sequence: TGTGCCAGCAGCTTAGACATTCGGGAGCGCTACGAGCAGTACTTC. This gives the protein CASSLDIRERYEQYF.

The chain combines TRBV28 with TRBJ1-1; possibly TRBD1 for D (5 bases). From germline, CDR1 is MDHEN and CDR2 SYDVKM. V dropped 6 bases and J dropped 4 bases, with 12 bases sitting between them. The CDR3 loop spans 13 amino acids. Here the CDR3 reads CASSAVGGTEAFF. CDR3 sequence (DNA): TGTGCCAGCAGCGCGGTGGGGGGCACTGAAGCTTTCTTT.

Regarding this clone: A clone one base away is much larger, so this may be a read error. The sample contains more than one DNA sequence encoding this CDR3. V and J are TRBV7-9 and TRBJ2-1; the D gene is possibly TRBD2 (8 bases). The CDR3 extends over 17 amino acids. CDR1 is SEHNR, CDR2 FQNEAQ, per germline (reference sequence). In DNA form, the CDR3 reads TGTGCCAGTAGCTTAGCAGGGGGACTAGATTTATACAATGAGCAGTTCTTC. The encoded protein is CASSLAGGLDLYNEQFF.

This clone appeared once. The gene calls are TRBV7-2 and TRBJ2-7; D gene uncertain. The CDR3 consists of 14 residues. Trimming left V 1 base short and J 2 bases short, with 9 bases between. Germline loops: CDR1 SGHTA, CDR2 FQGNSA. CDR3 bases: TGTGCCAGCAGCTTAGTGGCCTCCACCTACGAGCAGTACTTC. Protein sequence: CASSLVASTYEQYF.

This clone was recorded once. The V gene is TRBV20-1, the J gene TRBJ2-3; D might be TRBD1 (5 bases). This CDR3 comprises 11 residues. Trimming pared 6 bases from V and 4 bases from J, leaving 8 bases between. Looked up from germline, CDR1 is DFQATT and CDR2 is SNEGSKA (reference sequence). The CDR3 loop is CSAVRADTQYF. The CDR3 DNA follows: TGCAGTGCAGTCAGGGCAGATACGCAGTATTTT.

The gene calls are TRBV29-1 and TRBJ1-1; D is unclear. V lost 2 bases and J 1 base, leaving 5 bases between the germline ends. Germline CDR1 SQVTM, CDR2 ANQGSEA. This CDR3 region has 12 residues. The CDR3 loop reads CSVEPGNTEAFF. The DNA for the CDR3 is TGCAGCGTTGAACCGGGGAACACTGAAGCTTTCTTT.

The chain links TRBV10-3 to TRBJ1-5; D unclear. CDR3 length: 14 residues. V was pared by 0 bases and J by 6 bases, with 9 bases between. Germline V gene lookup returns CDR1 ENHRY and CDR2 SYGVKD. CDR3 in DNA: TGTGCCATCAGTGAGTCGAAAAGCTTTCAGCCCCAGCATTTT. Protein: CAISESKSFQPQHF.

The V call is TRBV7-2, the J call TRBJ2-7, with 9 bases that match TRBD2. Trimming took 0 bases from V and 3 from J; bases not matched to a gene: 3. CDR3 length: 15 residues. CDR1 is SGHTA and CDR2 is FQGNSA in the germline V gene. The DNA for the CDR3 is TGTGCCAGCAGCTTAGCGCCACTAGCGGGCTACGAGCAGTACTTC. It encodes CASSLAPLAGYEQYF.

This clone was seen just once. V gene TRBV28 combines with J gene TRBJ1-5; 9 bases are a match to TRBD1. V gave up 6 bases and J gave up 6 bases; unmatched junction bases: 9. Looked up from germline, CDR1 is MDHEN and CDR2 is SYDVKM. The CDR3 contains 15 residues. CDR3 sequence (DNA): TGTGCCAGCAGACCTGAACAGGGGGCGGTTCAGCCCCAGCATTTT. Translated: CASRPEQGAVQPQHF.

This clone showed up just a few times. This chain joins TRBV19 and TRBJ1-5; possible D gene TRBD1, 5 bases. Germline loops: CDR1 LNHDA, CDR2 SQIVND (reference sequence). V lost 5 bases to trimming and J lost 4 bases, with 21 bases between them. The CDR3 extends over 17 amino acids. This CDR3 reads CASSPRQGRTLNQPQHF. CDR3 sequence (DNA): TGTGCCAGTAGTCCTCGCCAGGGACGAACGTTAAATCAGCCCCAGCATTTT.

This clone was picked up one time. Here the CDR3 DNA reads TGTGCCAGCAGCGTAGCAGGGACAGGGGAAGAGACCCAGTACTTC. Translation gives CASSVAGTGEETQYF. The chain uses TRBV9 and TRBJ2-5, with 10 nucleotides matching TRBD1. V lost 0 bases, J lost 3 bases, and 2 bases stayed unmatched. There are 15 residues in the CDR3. Germline values: CDR1 SGDLS, CDR2 YYNGEE.

V is TRBV7-9 and J is TRBJ2-7; 11 bases match TRBD2. Germline lookup yields CDR1 SEHNR and CDR2 FQNEAQ (reference sequence). This CDR3 region has 16 residues. With 5 bases clipped from V and 7 bases from J, the junction kept 13 bases outside the gene matches. CDR3: CASSATGSGRAGEQYF. The DNA for the CDR3 is TGTGCCAGCAGCGCAACGGGTAGCGGGAGGGCGGGGGAGCAGTACTTC.